The 20 T cell receptor beta chains in this list originate from one sample, sequenced in a study of blood T cells in healthy people across ages (dated by TCRdb to 2013 to 2016). Library preparation was by 5' RACE. For sequencing, an Illumina HiSeq 2500 was employed. A second about 6 to 11 cycle PCR used a sample-barcoded 5' primer and a J-beta primer mix. Through fastp at Q25 and MiXCR, TCRdb rebuilt clones from the public reads, retaining in-frame beta chains. Every CDR3 protein is listed once, alongside the most common genes and DNA of its rows. This sample gives approximately 800,000 distinct CDR3 sequences in total; approximately 35% of them show up just once. Roughly 13% of the sample comes from the top ten. Material for sequencing was blood. Receptor source: a man aged 18 to 29 in good health.

This clonotype occurred a few times. The CDR3 region is CASSLRLASGGPSTDTQYF. DNA of the CDR3: TGCGCCAGCAGCCTACGATTGGCTAGCGGGGGACCCTCCACAGATACGCAGTATTTT. The chain recombines TRBV5-1 with TRBJ2-3; 10 bases line up with TRBD2. The CDR3 covers 19 residues. Trimming cost V 4 bases and J 2 bases; bases outside gene matches: 16. Germline V gene lookup returns CDR1 SGHRS and CDR2 YFSETQ.

Concerning this clonotype: Germline is not matched at one junction end, which may reflect a read error. The V gene is TRBV6-2 or TRBV6-3, the J gene TRBJ2-7, with D uncertain. The CDR3 has 14 residues. Germline-derived CDR1 and CDR2 are MNHEY and SVGEGT. CDR3 coding DNA: TGTGCCAGCAGCCCGGCTTTTTCCTCCCACGAGCAGTACTTC. This codes for CASSPAFSSHEQYF.

This clonotype came up many times. CDR3 DNA sequence: TGTGCCAGCAGCTTAGAAGCGGGTAGGCGGGAAGAGACCCAGTACTTC. Translating gives CASSLEAGRREETQYF. The rearrangement uses TRBV7-2 and TRBJ2-5; a possible D gene is TRBD2 (6 bases). Germline lookup yields CDR1 SGHTA and CDR2 FQGNSA. V lost 1 base and J 3 bases, leaving 15 bases between the germline ends. This CDR3 is built from 16 residues.

A note on this clonotype: A single base separates this from a much larger clone, so it may be a read error. The chain carries TRBV24-1 and TRBJ2-3; TRBD1 matches 8 bases. Germline V gene data show CDR1 as KGHDR and CDR2 as SFDVKD. The CDR3 runs to 16 residues. CDR3 loop: CATSYFIQGARDTQYF. The CDR3 DNA sequence: TGTGCCACCAGTTATTTTATCCAGGGGGCGAGAGATACGCAGTATTTT.

The V and J genes are TRBV20-1 and TRBJ1-1; D might be TRBD1 (5 bases). In germline, CDR1 is DFQATT, CDR2 SNEGSKA (reference sequence). The CDR3 has 13 amino acids. V was clipped by 6 bases and J by 4 bases, with 15 bases between them. The CDR3 DNA sequence: TGCAGTGCCCCGGTCGCGGGGGGCACTGAAGCTTTCTTT. Amino acid sequence: CSAPVAGGTEAFF.

Ten or more counts support this clonotype. The chain links TRBV4-2 to TRBJ2-7, with no clear D. The V gene's germline CDR1 is LGHNA and CDR2 YNFKEQ. The CDR3 loop spans 12 amino acids. The V and J ends lost 2 bases and 5 bases respectively, with 7 bases between them. In nucleotides, the CDR3 is TGTGCCAGCAGCCAACTTCTGAACGAGCAGTACTTC. Its protein is CASSQLLNEQYF.

The chain uses TRBV6-6 and TRBJ1-2; 8 bases map to TRBD1. The CDR3 covers 17 residues. J gave up 8 bases and V 4 bases, and 18 bases lay outside the gene matches. From germline, CDR1 is MNHNY and CDR2 SVGAGI (reference sequence). This CDR3 reads CASSLLGGRGPLEGYTF. CDR3 sequence (DNA): TGTGCCAGCAGTTTACTCGGGGGCAGGGGGCCCCTTGAAGGCTACACCTTC.

The genes are TRBV2 and TRBJ2-1; TRBD2 agrees at 9 bases. The germline V gene encodes CDR1 SNHLY and CDR2 FYNNEI. V was pared by 5 bases and J by 7 bases, with 9 bases of the junction left unmatched. CDR3 length equals 15 residues. The chain's CDR3 is CASSTTGTSRNEQFF. CDR3 DNA sequence: TGTGCCAGCAGTACAACCGGGACTAGCAGGAATGAGCAGTTCTTC. The full variable domain, its missing parts supplied by reference TRBV2 and TRBJ2-1, is EPEVTQTPSHQVTQMGQEVILRCVPISNHLYFYWYRQILGQKVEFLVSFYNNEISEKSEIFDDQFSVERPDGSNFTLKIRSTKLEDSAMYFCASSTTGTSRNEQFFGPGTRLTVL.

The rearrangement links TRBV21-1 to TRBJ2-7; the D segment call TRBD1 is taken from the table without a DNA check. TRBV21-1 is shown as a pseudogene. The CDR3 runs to 14 residues. CDR3 region: CASYGGAVSYEQYF. Written as DNA, the CDR3 is TGTGCCAGCTATGGGGGGGCAGTATCCTACGAGCAGTACTTC.

This clonotype was detected ten times or more. This sequence joins TRBV28 and TRBJ2-4; D remains unclear. The CDR3 has 13 residues. V gave up 7 bases and J gave up 2 bases, with 9 bases separating them. Germline CDR1 reads MDHEN; CDR2 reads SYDVKM. The CDR3 loop is CASMGLSKNIQYF. In nucleotides, the CDR3 is TGTGCCAGCATGGGTCTGTCCAAAAACATTCAGTACTTC.

The chain links TRBV2 to TRBJ2-5; D not certain. The last part of the DNA fits TRBJ2-7 better; the J call may be wrong. The germline CDR1 and CDR2 sequences are SNHLY and FYNNEI. The CDR3 extends over 14 amino acids. CDR3 nucleotide sequence: TGTGCCAGCAGTCGAAGAGGCGATTCATACGAGCAGTACTTC. It translates to CASSRRGDSYEQYF.

V gene TRBV7-2 combines with J gene TRBJ1-1; no definite D call. The CDR3 runs 13 residues. The germline V gene encodes CDR1 SGHTA and CDR2 FQGNSA. The V end was cut by 1 base, the J end by 5 bases, with 8 bases between. DNA for the CDR3: TGTGCCAGCAGCTTAGGATTTGGGACTGAAGCTTTCTTT. This codes for CASSLGFGTEAFF.

The chain joins TRBV6-4 to TRBJ1-5; a weak D match, TRBD1 (6 bases). Germline V gene sequence: CDR1 MRHNA, CDR2 SNTAGT. The CDR3 consists of 17 residues. The germline V and J ends were trimmed by 4 bases and 0 bases, with 16 bases remaining between them. CDR3 nucleotides: TGTGCCAGCAGTGCCACGGACAGCCCAAATAGCAATCAGCCCCAGCATTTT. This translates into CASSATDSPNSNQPQHF.

This chain links TRBV5-1 with TRBJ2-4; the D call may be TRBD1 or TRBD2 (5 bases each). V dropped 3 bases and J dropped 10 bases, with 17 bases sitting between them. This CDR3 has 14 amino acids. Germline CDR1 and CDR2: SGHRS and YFSETQ. The DNA for the CDR3 is TGCGCCAGCAGCTGGGACCAGCCTAAAGGGATTCAGTACTTC. Translating gives CASSWDQPKGIQYF.

This clonotype showed up just a few times. The chain links TRBV15 to TRBJ1-4, with 7 bases matching TRBD1. The CDR3 runs to 18 residues. Losses at the gene ends were 0 bases for V and 4 bases for J; bases not matched to a gene: 11. Per the germline V gene, CDR1 is LNHNV and CDR2 is YYDKDF (reference sequence). The CDR3 DNA reads as TGTGCCACCAGCAGAGATGAGGGCCAGGGGGACGTTAATGAAAAACTGTTTTTT. This translates into CATSRDEGQGDVNEKLFF. Full variable domain (rest looked up from reference TRBV15 and TRBJ1-4): DAMVIQNPRYQVTQFGKPVTLSCSQTLNHNVMYWYQQKSSQAPKLLFHYYDKDFNNEADTPDNFQSRRPNTSFCFLDIRSPGLGDTAMYLCATSRDEGQGDVNEKLFFGSGTQLSVL.

This clonotype has more than one count but fewer than ten. The rearrangement uses TRBV20-1 and TRBJ1-5; D possibly corresponds to TRBD1 (6 bases). Trimming took 5 bases from V and 7 from J, leaving 12 bases between them. CDR1 is DFQATT and CDR2 is SNEGSKA in the germline V gene (reference sequence). The CDR3 is made up of 12 amino acids. The CDR3 DNA sequence: TGCAGTGCTCGGCGACAGGACCAGCCCCAGCATTTT. This sequence encodes CSARRQDQPQHF.

This chain uses TRBV5-1 with TRBJ1-1, with 8 bases lining up with TRBD1. The CDR3 covers 14 residues. Germline V gives CDR1 SGHRS, CDR2 YFSETQ. The junction had 3 bases not matched to a gene; V was cut back by 0 bases and J by 5 bases. The CDR3 DNA is TGCGCCAGCAGCTTGGATCAGGGGGCGACTGAAGCTTTCTTT. Amino acid sequence: CASSLDQGATEAFF.

The rearrangement joins TRBV3-1 to TRBJ2-7; 8 bases match TRBD2. Germline lookup yields CDR1 LGHDT and CDR2 YNNKEL (reference sequence). CDR3 length: 14 residues. V dropped 1 base and J dropped 7; count of bases not matched to a gene: 6. The CDR3 DNA reads as TGTGCCAGCAGCCAAGCCTCTGCGGGAGGAGAGCAGTACTTC. It yields the protein CASSQASAGGEQYF.

There are many counts of this clonotype. The rearrangement joins TRBV7-2 to TRBJ2-1; 14 bases map to TRBD2. The CDR3 length is 15 residues. Germline CDR1 SGHTA, CDR2 FQGNSA. With 4 bases clipped from V and 7 bases from J, the junction kept 3 bases outside the gene matches. DNA of the CDR3: TGTGCCAGCAGCTCGGGACTAGCGGGAGTAAATGAGCAGTTCTTC. It codes for CASSSGLAGVNEQFF.

This clonotype was observed a few times. This chain links TRBV4-1 with TRBJ2-3; TRBD2 matches 10 bases. This CDR3 has 17 residues. Germline CDR1 reads MGHRA; CDR2 reads YSYEKL. After removal of 0 bases from V and 2 bases from J, the junction contained 5 bases not matched to a gene. CDR3 region: CASSQDRLAGDTDTQYF. As DNA, the CDR3 is TGCGCCAGCAGCCAAGATCGGCTAGCGGGGGACACAGATACGCAGTATTTT.